This TCR beta chain was sequenced during a study of cytomegalovirus exposure and HLA in healthy donors. Of note for this clone: What it binds is not known.

Here immunoSEQ multiplex PCR was the method, and the copy in TCRdb shows in-frame clones only, minus some. The sample has 200,000 to 250,000 clones, about 90% seen once. Study-wide points: According to a subsequent analysis, TCR clusters from the first cohort were inclined to appear together in the 120 validation repertoires. According to the study, roughly 180 TCR beta chains were cytomegalovirus-associated.

Deletions cut 4 bases from V and 1 base from J, with 10 bases between. The CDR3 runs 15 residues. CDR1 MNHNS and CDR2 SASEGT come from the germline V gene. The sequence came from a man younger than 35 in good health and CMV-seropositive. The sequencing sample was made of PBMCs. The chain joins TRBV6-1 to TRBJ2-2, with D unclear. CDR3 protein: CASSVSKWNTGELFF. CDR3 in DNA: TGTGCCAGCAGTGTGAGTAAATGGAACACCGGGGAGCTGTTTTTT.